This TCR beta chain was documented in a study of blood T cell repertoires in COVID-19. Overall study context: The origin of the acute and convalescent COVID-19 samples was the United States, Italy and Spain. From T cells, B-cell-depleted T cells, or PBMCs came the material, which was cDNA or gDNA.

Germline CDR1 reads SGHRS; CDR2 reads YFSETQ. The CDR3 sequence is 12 residues long. The germline V and J ends were trimmed by 0 bases and 8 bases, with 8 bases remaining between them. In the source study's methods: Using reference gene primer amplification, nucleated cell counts were estimated. TCRdb's table, derived via immunoSEQ multiplex PCR, lists solely in-frame clones and lacks some. V and J calls and clone size follow that table, whereas D and trimming were derived from the DNA. The sample contains some 300,000 clones, 70% to 90% of which appear only once. Sequencing used peripheral blood. The rearrangement joins TRBV5-1 to TRBJ1-2, with a tentative D call TRBD1 (6 bases). This clonotype was obtained from a woman between 25 and 40 years old who had recovered from COVID-19. The CDR3 sequence: CASSLGGPGYTF. The DNA for the CDR3 is TGCGCCAGCAGCTTGGGGGGGCCGGGCTACACCTTC.